In this sample, the clone carrying this T cell receptor (beta chain) turned up a few times. What it binds is not known. This entry belongs to a study of T cell repertoires in cytomegalovirus infection. Study details: HLA-C-restricted CMV epitopes, recently identified, and well-studied HLA-B-restricted ones were used by the study. CMV infection plus the matching HLA type was flagged by public TCR beta signatures. Broader study findings: There were HLA-C-restricted CMV-specific TCR beta clonotypes dominating the ex vivo response. Individuals carrying CMV plus the relevant HLA were identified by cumulative frequency of public TCR beta families.

Using its own MiXCR run on the reads, TCRdb lists one record per CDR3 protein. This table holds 700,000 to 850,000 distinct CDR3 sequences, about 31% found once. Trimming left V 4 bases short and J 5 bases short, with 16 bases between. Per germline, CDR1 KGHDR and CDR2 SFDVKD. This CDR3 has 15 amino acids. The specimen comprised cultured CD8+ T cells from PBMCs, sampled from culture after CMV antigen stimulation. The clonotype was recovered from a human donor in good health (CMV status not recorded). Some clones in this sample may be carry-over from other donors' samples. The V call is TRBV24-1, the J call TRBJ2-5; D is unresolved. CDR3 protein: CATSDLTPSMETQYF. Here the CDR3 DNA reads TGTGCCACCAGTGACTTGACCCCTTCGATGGAGACCCAGTACTTC.